Presented here are 9 T cell receptor beta chains from one specimen sequenced in a study of cytotoxic CD8 clonotypes in ibrutinib-treated CLL. Assay used: immunoSEQ multiplex PCR; TCRdb lists only in-frame clones, some missing. The sample consists of approximately 92,000 clones, approximately 71% of them appearing once. The sample here was PBMCs, taken after 24 months of ibrutinib treatment. All receptors derive from a human donor with chronic lymphocytic leukemia.

This chain joins TRBV5-1 and TRBJ2-3, with unresolved D. With 1 base removed from V and 0 bases from J, the gap between germline ends came to 9 bases. CDR3 size: 15 residues. The germline CDR1 and CDR2 sequences are SGHRS and YFSETQ. As DNA, the CDR3 is TGCGCCAGCAGCTTGAGGGCGGATAGCACAGATACGCAGTATTTT. Residues: CASSLRADSTDTQYF. Variable domain in full (rest from reference TRBV5-1 and TRBJ2-3): KAGVTQTPRYLIKTRGQQVTLSCSPISGHRSVSWYQQTPGQGLQFLFEYFSETQRNKGNFPGRFSGRQFSNSRSEMNVSTLELGDSALYLCASSLRADSTDTQYFGPGTRLTVL.

This clone turned up a few times. This chain joins TRBV19 and TRBJ2-1; 7 positions agree with TRBD2. From germline, CDR1 is LNHDA and CDR2 SQIVND (reference sequence). The length of the CDR3 is 16 residues. V lost 6 bases and J lost 3; bases outside the gene matches: 11. CDR3 sequence: CASSRAGGRLYNEQFF. In DNA form, the CDR3 reads TGTGCCAGTAGCCGGGCTGGCGGGAGACTCTACAATGAGCAGTTCTTC.

The gene calls are TRBV28 and TRBJ1-2, with 8 bases matching TRBD1. V lost 6 bases to trimming and J lost 8 bases; unmatched junction nucleotides: 5. The CDR3 covers 12 residues. Germline CDR1 is MDHEN and CDR2 is SYDVKM. Written as DNA, the CDR3 is TGTGCCAGCAGGCACGGACAGGGCGGCTACACCTTC. Residues: CASRHGQGGYTF.

This clone was observed once. The chain employs TRBV6-1 and TRBJ2-2; TRBD1 agrees at 9 bases. The CDR3 is made up of 13 amino acids. Per the germline V gene, CDR1 is MNHNS and CDR2 is SASEGT. Trimming at V came to 6 bases and at J to 7 bases, leaving 3 bases not matched to a gene. The CDR3 DNA reads TGTGCCAGCAGGGGACAGGGTTACGGGGAGCTGTTTTTT. The encoded protein is CASRGQGYGELFF.

This chain joins TRBV27 and TRBJ2-7; 7 bases are shared with TRBD1. The CDR3 runs 14 residues. CDR1 and CDR2 from the germline V gene are MNHEY and SMNVEV (reference sequence). V shed 6 bases and J 1 base; nucleotides not matched to a gene: 6. CDR3 loop: CASRYTGVSYEQYF. As DNA, the CDR3 is TGTGCCAGCAGGTATACAGGGGTGTCCTACGAGCAGTACTTC.

The chain has TRBV4-2 and TRBJ1-2; D gene uncertain. CDR3 length: 13 residues. Germline V gene data show CDR1 as LGHNA and CDR2 as YNFKEQ. V lost 0 bases and J lost 4, with 6 bases in between. CDR3 DNA sequence: TGTGCCAGCAGCCAAGAAGGATCCTATGGCTACACCTTC. Protein: CASSQEGSYGYTF.

This chain joins TRBV2 and TRBJ2-7; TRBD1 matches 9 bases. Trimming at V came to 7 bases and at J to 1 base, leaving 14 bases not matched to a gene. The germline V gene has CDR1 SNHLY and CDR2 FYNNEI. CDR3 length equals 17 residues. The CDR3 bases are TGTGCCAGCACTCGAGGACAGGGGATAGGGTTATCCTACGAGCAGTACTTC. Protein product: CASTRGQGIGLSYEQYF.

The chain links TRBV28 to TRBJ2-3; D possibly corresponds to TRBD1 (7 bases). This CDR3 is 16 amino acids long. Germline CDR1 is MDHEN and CDR2 is SYDVKM. The germline V and J ends were trimmed by 8 bases and 5 bases, with 23 bases remaining between them. The DNA for the CDR3 is TGTGCCAGCGGGCAGCCGGGGGACAGTTTAAAAGATACGCAGTATTTT. Its protein product is CASGQPGDSLKDTQYF.

As regards this clone: This sample includes further DNA sequences coding for the same CDR3. The chain joins TRBV4-2 to TRBJ1-2, with a tentative D call TRBD1 (6 bases). Deletions cut 0 bases from V and 4 bases from J, with 15 bases between. The CDR3 is 16 amino acids. Germline CDR1 is LGHNA and CDR2 is YNFKEQ. Written as DNA, the CDR3 is TGTGCCAGCAGCCAAGAACAGTACAGGGCCGGCTATGGCTACACCTTC. Protein sequence: CASSQEQYRAGYGYTF.